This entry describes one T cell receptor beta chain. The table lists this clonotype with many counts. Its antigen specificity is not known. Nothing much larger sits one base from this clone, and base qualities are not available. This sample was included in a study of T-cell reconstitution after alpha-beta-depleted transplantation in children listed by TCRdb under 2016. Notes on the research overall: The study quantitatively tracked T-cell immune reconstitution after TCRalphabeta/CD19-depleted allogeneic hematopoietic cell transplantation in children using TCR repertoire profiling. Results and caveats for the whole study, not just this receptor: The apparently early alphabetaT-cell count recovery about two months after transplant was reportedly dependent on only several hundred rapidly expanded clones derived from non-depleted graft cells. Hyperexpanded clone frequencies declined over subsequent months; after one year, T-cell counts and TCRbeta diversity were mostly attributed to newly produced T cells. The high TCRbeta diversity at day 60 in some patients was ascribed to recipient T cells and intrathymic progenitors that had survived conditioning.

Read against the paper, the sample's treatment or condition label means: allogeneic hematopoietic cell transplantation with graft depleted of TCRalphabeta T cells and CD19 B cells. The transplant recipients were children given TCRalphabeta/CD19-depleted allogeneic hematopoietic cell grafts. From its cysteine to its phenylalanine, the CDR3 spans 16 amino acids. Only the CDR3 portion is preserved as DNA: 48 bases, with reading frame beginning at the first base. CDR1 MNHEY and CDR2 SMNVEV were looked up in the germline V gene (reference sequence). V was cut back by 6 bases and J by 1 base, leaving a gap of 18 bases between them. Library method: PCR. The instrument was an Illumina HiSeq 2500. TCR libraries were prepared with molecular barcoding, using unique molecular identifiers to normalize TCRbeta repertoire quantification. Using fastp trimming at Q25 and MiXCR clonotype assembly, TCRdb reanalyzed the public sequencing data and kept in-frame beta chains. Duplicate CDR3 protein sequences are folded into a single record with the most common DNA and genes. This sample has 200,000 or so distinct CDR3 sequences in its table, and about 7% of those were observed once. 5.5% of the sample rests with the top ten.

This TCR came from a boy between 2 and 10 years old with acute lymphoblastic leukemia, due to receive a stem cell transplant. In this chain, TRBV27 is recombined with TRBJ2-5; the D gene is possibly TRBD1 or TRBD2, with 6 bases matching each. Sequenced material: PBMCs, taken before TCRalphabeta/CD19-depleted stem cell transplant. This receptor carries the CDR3 CASSQFGGNPQETQYF. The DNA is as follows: TGTGCCAGCAGCCAATTCGGGGGCAACCCCCAAGAGACCCAGTACTTC.